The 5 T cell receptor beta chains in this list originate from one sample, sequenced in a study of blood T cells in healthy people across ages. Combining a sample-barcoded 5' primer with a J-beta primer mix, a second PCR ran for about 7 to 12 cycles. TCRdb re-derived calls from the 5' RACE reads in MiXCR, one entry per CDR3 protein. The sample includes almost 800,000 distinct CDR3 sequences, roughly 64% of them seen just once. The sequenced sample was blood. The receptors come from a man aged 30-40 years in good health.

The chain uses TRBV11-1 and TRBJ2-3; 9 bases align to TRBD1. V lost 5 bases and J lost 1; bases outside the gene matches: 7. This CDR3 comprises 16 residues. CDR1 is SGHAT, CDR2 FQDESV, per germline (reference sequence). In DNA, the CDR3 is TGTGCCAGCAGCGGCCGGGACAGGGCTCGCACAGATACGCAGTATTTT. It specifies CASSGRDRARTDTQYF.

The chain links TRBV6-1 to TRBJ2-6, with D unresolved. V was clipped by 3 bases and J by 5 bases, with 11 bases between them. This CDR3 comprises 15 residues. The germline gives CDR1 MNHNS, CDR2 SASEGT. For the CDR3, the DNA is TGTGCCAGCAGTGAGAACGTACCCTGGGCCAACGTCCTGACTTTC. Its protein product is CASSENVPWANVLTF.

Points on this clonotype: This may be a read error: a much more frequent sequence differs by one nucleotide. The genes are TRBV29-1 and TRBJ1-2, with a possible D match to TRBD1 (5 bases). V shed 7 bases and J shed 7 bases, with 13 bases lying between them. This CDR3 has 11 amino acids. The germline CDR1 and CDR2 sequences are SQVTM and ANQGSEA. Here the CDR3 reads CSAGQRGGYTF. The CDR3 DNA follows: TGCAGCGCAGGGCAGAGAGGTGGCTACACCTTC. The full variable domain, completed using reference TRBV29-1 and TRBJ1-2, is SAVISQKPSRDICQRGTSLTIQCQVDSQVTMMFWYRQQPGQSLTLIATANQGSEATYESGFVIDKFPISRPNLTFSTLTVSNMSPEDSSIYLCSAGQRGGYTFGSGTRLTVV.

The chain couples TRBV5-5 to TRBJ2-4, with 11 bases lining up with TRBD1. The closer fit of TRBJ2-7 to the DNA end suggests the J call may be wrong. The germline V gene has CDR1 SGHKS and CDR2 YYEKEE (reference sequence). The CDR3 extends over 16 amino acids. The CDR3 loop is CASSRPDRGLYYEQYF. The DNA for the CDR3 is TGTGCCAGCAGCCGCCCGGACAGGGGGCTCTACTACGAGCAGTACTTC.

CDR3 in amino acids: CASSTGTLYGYTF. Here the CDR3 DNA reads TGTGCCAGCAGTACCGGGACCCTCTATGGCTACACCTTC. V and J are TRBV12-3 or TRBV12-4 and TRBJ1-2; a possible D gene is TRBD1 (5 bases). Trimming stripped 5 bases from V and 4 bases from J, with 11 bases between. The CDR3 covers 13 residues.